One and the same sample provided the 28 T cell receptor beta chains below, sequenced in a study of cytomegalovirus exposure and HLA in healthy donors. This PCR relied on a set of 60 Vbeta primers and 13 Jbeta primers. This table comes from immunoSEQ multiplex PCR, and its TCRdb copy is limited to in-frame clones, with some not included. The sample comprises about 160,000 clones, roughly 73% of which are singletons, and about 1.3% rests with the top ten. Sequencing was performed on PBMCs. The receptors were sampled from a woman in her twenties or thirties in good health and CMV-seronegative.

CDR3 region: CASSQRAGGTNTGELFF. DNA for the CDR3: TGTGCCAGCAGCCAACGAGCGGGGGGGACGAACACCGGGGAGCTGTTTTTT. The V gene is TRBV4-2, the J gene TRBJ2-2; TRBD2 matches at 10 bases. Germline CDR1 reads LGHNA; CDR2 reads YNFKEQ. The CDR3 extends over 17 amino acids. The trim removed 2 bases at V and 0 bases at J, leaving 3 bases unmatched.

The genes are TRBV27 and TRBJ2-1; 10 nucleotides align to TRBD2. This CDR3 region has 20 residues. Germline V gene lookup returns CDR1 MNHEY and CDR2 SMNVEV (reference sequence). J lost 0 bases, V lost 7 bases, and 18 bases had no gene match. Written as DNA, the CDR3 is TGTGCCAGCATCTCTATTAGGACTAGCGGCCTCTTGAGCTCCTACAATGAGCAGTTCTTC. Its translation: CASISIRTSGLLSSYNEQFF.

A few counts support this clone. Here the CDR3 reads CASSSRQGALIYGYTF. The CDR3, as DNA: TGTGCCAGCAGCTCACGACAGGGGGCGCTGATCTATGGCTACACCTTC. The chain joins TRBV5-6 to TRBJ1-2; 10 nucleotides align to TRBD1. The CDR3 totals 16 residues. J lost 4 bases, V lost 3 bases, and 9 bases had no gene match. Germline CDR1 SGHDT, CDR2 YYEEEE.

The genes are TRBV18 and TRBJ1-1; D is unresolved. This CDR3 has 15 amino acids. V was cut by 2 bases and J by 1 base, with 11 bases left in between. Germline V lookup: CDR1 KGHSH, CDR2 LQKENI. CDR3 coding DNA: TGTGCCAGCTCACCATTTCGGGGTCCGAACACTGAAGCTTTCTTT. This gives the protein CASSPFRGPNTEAFF. Full variable domain (rest looked up from reference TRBV18 and TRBJ1-1): NAGVMQNPRHLVRRRGQEARLRCSPMKGHSHVYWYRQLPEEGLKFMVYLQKENIIDESGMPKERFSAEFPKEGPSILRIQQVVRGDSAAYFCASSPFRGPNTEAFFGQGTRLTVV.

CDR3 loop: CASSLDRANEKLFF. The CDR3 region has the DNA TGCGCCAGCAGCTTGGACAGAGCTAATGAAAAACTGTTTTTT. The chain combines TRBV5-1 with TRBJ1-4; D is ambiguous. The CDR3 sequence is 14 residues long. Germline assignment: CDR1 SGHRS and CDR2 YFSETQ. V lost 0 bases and J 3 bases, leaving 6 bases between the germline ends.

The chain joins TRBV6-5 to TRBJ2-7; perhaps TRBD1 as D (6 bases). The germline V gene has CDR1 MNHEY and CDR2 SVGAGI. The CDR3 runs to 15 residues. Trimming cost V 0 bases and J 2 bases, with 11 bases left between them. The CDR3 nucleotides read TGTGCCAGCAGTTACTCGGGCAGGGGAACCTACGAGCAGTACTTC. This codes for CASSYSGRGTYEQYF.

The rearrangement uses TRBV28 and TRBJ2-5; the match to TRBD2 covers 8 bases. Germline V gene data show CDR1 as MDHEN and CDR2 as SYDVKM. With V trimmed by 5 bases and J by 5 bases, 10 bases remained unmatched. The CDR3 covers 15 residues. For the CDR3, the DNA is TGTGCCAGCAGTGGACTCGGACTAGCTTCGGAGACCCAGTACTTC. Its translation: CASSGLGLASETQYF.

The sample holds one count of this clone. This chain connects TRBV5-5 to TRBJ2-2, with 8 bases identical to TRBD2. V lost 2 bases and J lost 6; bases outside the gene matches: 6. The CDR3 is made up of 15 amino acids. Germline V gene lookup returns CDR1 SGHKS and CDR2 YYEKEE (reference sequence). CDR3 coding DNA: TGTGCCAGCAGCTTATTAGCGGGGTCCCCCGGGGAGCTGTTTTTT. Translated: CASSLLAGSPGELFF. The full variable domain, with the rest looked up from reference TRBV5-5 and TRBJ2-2, is DAGVTQSPTHLIKTRGQQVTLRCSPISGHKSVSWYQQVLGQGPQFIFQYYEKEERGRGNFPDRFSARQFPNYSSELNVNALLLGDSALYLCASSLLAGSPGELFFGEGSRLTVL.

The chain joins TRBV7-3 to TRBJ2-7; TRBD1 matches at 8 bases. CDR1 is SGHTA and CDR2 is FQGTGA in the germline V gene. Trimming removed 2 bases from V and 6 bases from J; junction bases left unmatched: 3. This CDR3 is built from 13 residues. CDR3 in amino acids: CASSLRQGIEQYF. CDR3 DNA: TGTGCCAGCAGCTTACGACAGGGGATCGAGCAGTACTTC.

CDR3 nucleotide sequence: TGTGCCAGCAGCTTAAGGACTACCTCTGGAAACACCATATATTTT. Translated, it gives CASSLRTTSGNTIYF. The genes are TRBV13 and TRBJ1-3; D remains ambiguous. The CDR3 consists of 15 residues. Trimming shortened V by 2 bases and J by 0 bases, and 8 bases separated the two germline ends. Germline loops: CDR1 PRHDT, CDR2 FYEKMQ (reference sequence).

This clone was counted a few times. V and J are TRBV21-1 and TRBJ1-6. TRBV21-1 is marked as a pseudogene. The CDR3 has 15 amino acids. CDR3: CASRAGSPYNSPLHF. DNA of the CDR3: TGTGCCAGCAGGGCGGGGAGTCCCTATAATTCACCCCTCCACTTT.

The chain recombines TRBV9 with TRBJ2-7, with a weak D call TRBD2 (6 bases). The V gene's germline CDR1 is SGDLS and CDR2 YYNGEE. V shed 4 bases and J shed 2 bases, with 16 bases lying between them. The CDR3 length is 15 residues. As DNA, the CDR3 is TGTGCCAGCAGCACCGGGCCGGGGGAGACCTACGAGCAGTACTTC. This gives the protein CASSTGPGETYEQYF.

There are a few counts of this clone. The J gene is TRBJ1-2, the V gene TRBV6-6, with TRBD1 matching over 9 bases. Unmatched junction bases numbered 3, after V lost 0 bases and J lost 4 bases. Germline V gives CDR1 MNHNY, CDR2 SVGAGI (reference sequence). The CDR3 spans 15 residues. This chain's CDR3 is CASSYSTGGGYGYTF. The CDR3 DNA sequence: TGTGCCAGCAGTTACTCGACAGGGGGTGGCTATGGCTACACCTTC.

The rearrangement uses TRBV5-4 and TRBJ2-2; 12 bases are a match to TRBD2. V shed 4 bases, J shed 5 bases, and the junction held 9 bases outside the gene matches. The length of the CDR3 is 17 residues. The germline CDR1 and CDR2 sequences are SGHNT and YYREEE (reference sequence). The CDR3 spells CASSPGASGGVTGELFF. The CDR3 nucleotides are TGTGCCAGCAGCCCCGGGGCTAGCGGGGGGGTGACCGGGGAGCTGTTTTTT. Combining the CDR3 with reference TRBV5-4 and TRBJ2-2 gives the whole variable domain ETGVTQSPTHLIKTRGQQVTLRCSSQSGHNTVSWYQQALGQGPQFIFQYYREEENGRGNFPPRFSGLQFPNYSSELNVNALELDDSALYLCASSPGASGGVTGELFFGEGSRLTVL.

The chain is built from TRBV2 and TRBJ2-5, with D tentatively TRBD2 (7 bases). The CDR3 contains 14 residues. Germline V lookup: CDR1 SNHLY, CDR2 FYNNEI. With 0 bases removed from V and 11 bases from J, the gap between germline ends came to 16 bases. The CDR3 region is CASSEAWRGGWQYF. CDR3 DNA: TGTGCCAGCAGTGAAGCCTGGAGGGGGGGATGGCAGTACTTC.

The chain carries TRBV2 and TRBJ1-6, with a possible D match to TRBD1 (5 bases). The CDR3 totals 14 residues. V was pared by 7 bases and J by 7 bases, with 14 bases between. Germline CDR1 SNHLY, CDR2 FYNNEI. CDR3 sequence: CASTGLKMNSPLHF. CDR3 nucleotide sequence: TGTGCCAGCACGGGACTCAAGATGAATTCACCCCTCCACTTT.

This sequence joins TRBV5-6 and TRBJ2-1; weak D call: TRBD2 (7 bases). Germline V gene data show CDR1 as SGHDT and CDR2 as YYEEEE. CDR3 length: 15 amino acids. Deletions cut 4 bases from V and 5 bases from J, with 16 bases between. The chain's CDR3 is CASSAGRGPDNEQFF. The CDR3 DNA follows: TGTGCCAGCAGCGCCGGGCGGGGGCCTGACAATGAGCAGTTCTTC.

The genes are TRBV10-1 and TRBJ1-2, with 9 bases fitting TRBD1. Losses at the gene ends were 5 bases for V and 6 bases for J; bases not matched to a gene: 4. The CDR3 contains 13 residues. CDR1 and CDR2 from the germline V gene are WNHNN and SYGVQD (reference sequence). The CDR3 DNA sequence: TGCGCCAGCAGTAACAGGGGGCCGGATGGCTACACCTTC. This codes for CASSNRGPDGYTF.

A remark on this clone: Germline is not matched at one junction end, which may reflect a read error. This chain links TRBV7-7 with TRBJ2-5, with 10 bases that match TRBD2. The V gene's germline CDR1 is SSHAT and CDR2 FNYEAQ (reference sequence). The CDR3 has 16 residues. CDR3 residues: CASSFSGGTFQETQYF. For the CDR3, the DNA is TGTGCTAGCAGCTTTAGCGGGGGGACCTTCCAAGAGACCCAGTACTTC.

The gene calls are TRBV27 and TRBJ2-7; 12 bases are a match to TRBD2. V lost 3 bases and J lost 4; bases outside the gene matches: 1. CDR3 length: 14 amino acids. Germline CDR1 and CDR2: MNHEY and SMNVEV (reference sequence). CDR3 DNA: TGTGCCAGCAGTTTGACTAGCGGGGGTTACGAGCAGTACTTC. It is translated as CASSLTSGGYEQYF.

The gene calls are TRBV5-1 and TRBJ1-6; TRBD1 might be the D (6 bases). CDR3 length equals 15 residues. V was pared by 4 bases and J by 7 bases, with 15 bases between. Per the germline V gene, CDR1 is SGHRS and CDR2 is YFSETQ. The CDR3 loop reads CASSPAGAENSPLHF. CDR3 in DNA: TGCGCCAGCAGCCCCGCAGGGGCAGAGAATTCACCCCTCCACTTT.

The rearrangement joins TRBV5-6 to TRBJ2-7; 8 bases align to TRBD1. The CDR3 sequence is 14 residues long. Trimming took 5 bases from V and 7 from J; bases not matched to a gene: 11. Germline assignment: CDR1 SGHDT and CDR2 YYEEEE. For the CDR3, the DNA is TGTGCCAGCAGTTCGGACAGGGCGGTGGGGGAGCAGTACTTC. This sequence encodes CASSSDRAVGEQYF.

The chain couples TRBV5-1 to TRBJ2-5; 15 positions match TRBD2. CDR3 length equals 15 residues. V lost 4 bases to trimming and J lost 4 bases; unmatched junction nucleotides: 2. Germline CDR1 and CDR2: SGHRS and YFSETQ. The CDR3: CASSLGLAGGETQYF. The CDR3 DNA reads as TGCGCCAGCAGCCTGGGACTAGCGGGGGGAGAGACCCAGTACTTC.

This clone showed up just once. This chain uses TRBV7-9 with TRBJ2-3; possible D gene TRBD2, 6 bases. The germline CDR1 and CDR2 sequences are SEHNR and FQNEAQ (reference sequence). The CDR3 is 13 amino acids. V shed 7 bases and J shed 1 base, with 9 bases lying between them. As DNA, the CDR3 is TGTGCCAGCAAGGCTAGCGGCACAGATACGCAGTATTTT. This encodes CASKASGTDTQYF.

This clone came up a few times. Written as DNA, the CDR3 is TGTGCCTGGAGTGCAACAGTGGGCGGCTACACCTTC. Its protein product is CAWSATVGGYTF. The chain recombines TRBV30 with TRBJ1-2; no clear D gene. Trimming cost V 1 base and J 8 bases, with 11 bases left between them. Germline CDR1 GTSNPN, CDR2 SVGIG (reference sequence). The CDR3 has 12 amino acids.

V gene TRBV6-1 combines with J gene TRBJ2-3, with 7 positions matching TRBD1. The V and J ends lost 4 bases and 0 bases, in that order; junction bases with no gene match: 10. The V gene's germline CDR1 is MNHNS and CDR2 SASEGT. The CDR3 consists of 17 residues. The CDR3 DNA sequence: TGTGCCAGCAGTGCCCGTATTCCGGGACAGAGCACAGATACGCAGTATTTT. Amino acid sequence: CASSARIPGQSTDTQYF.

This clone has just one count. The junction does not match germline at one end; this may be a read error. The chain links TRBV7-9 to TRBJ1-5; no clear D gene. The CDR3 totals 12 residues. Germline CDR1 and CDR2: SEHNR and FQNEAQ (reference sequence). The DNA for the CDR3 is TGTTCCAGCAGCCCTAATACTCAGCCCCAGCATTTT. Protein: CSSSPNTQPQHF.

This chain links TRBV27 with TRBJ1-1, with a tentative D call TRBD1 (6 bases). Germline lookup yields CDR1 MNHEY and CDR2 SMNVEV (reference sequence). The CDR3 covers 14 residues. Trimming took 2 bases from V and 2 from J, leaving 9 bases between them. CDR3 amino acids: CASSLRQANTEAFF. In DNA form, the CDR3 reads TGTGCCAGCAGTTTACGACAGGCCAACACTGAAGCTTTCTTT.